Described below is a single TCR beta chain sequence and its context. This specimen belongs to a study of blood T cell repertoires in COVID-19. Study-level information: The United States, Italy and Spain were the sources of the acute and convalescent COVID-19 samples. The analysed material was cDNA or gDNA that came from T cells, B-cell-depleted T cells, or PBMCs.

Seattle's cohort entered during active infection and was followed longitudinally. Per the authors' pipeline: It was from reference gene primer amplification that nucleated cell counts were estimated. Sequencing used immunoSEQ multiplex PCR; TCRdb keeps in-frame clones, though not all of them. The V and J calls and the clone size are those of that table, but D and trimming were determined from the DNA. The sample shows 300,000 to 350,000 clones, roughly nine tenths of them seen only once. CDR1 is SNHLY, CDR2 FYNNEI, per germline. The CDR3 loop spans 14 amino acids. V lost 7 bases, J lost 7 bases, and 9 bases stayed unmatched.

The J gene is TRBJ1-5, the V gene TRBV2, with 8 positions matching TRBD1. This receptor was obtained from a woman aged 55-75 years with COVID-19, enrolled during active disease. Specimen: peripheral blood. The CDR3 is CASNGQGGNQPQHF. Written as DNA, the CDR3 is TGTGCCAGCAATGGACAGGGCGGGAACCAGCCCCAGCATTTT.